This T cell receptor beta chain was retrieved from a study of blood T cells in healthy people across ages. The donors, all healthy, were Caucasians living in Russia, aged about 6 to 90. Isolation of PBMCs gave at least 7 million cells per sample. V dropped 4 bases and J dropped 3; count of bases not matched to a gene: 7. The CDR3 is 16 amino acids. Germline CDR1 is SGDLS and CDR2 is YYNGEE. A second roughly 6 to 12 cycle PCR used barcoded and J-beta primers. TCRdb re-derived calls from the 5' RACE reads in MiXCR, one entry per CDR3 protein. The sample includes around 970,000 distinct CDR3 sequences, around 54% seen only once; the top ten take over 20%.

The rearrangement joins TRBV9 to TRBJ2-1; 10 nucleotides align to TRBD2. The receptor comes from a woman in her sixties or seventies in good health. Input material: blood. The CDR3 loop reads CASSPPGLAIYNEQFF. The CDR3 DNA sequence: TGTGCCAGCAGCCCACCGGGACTAGCGATCTACAATGAGCAGTTCTTC.